This TCR beta chain stems from a study of a mutant IDH1 vaccine in newly diagnosed glioma. Here immunoSEQ multiplex PCR was the method, and the copy in TCRdb shows in-frame clones only, minus some. The repertoire holds about 32,000 clones, with about 80% as singletons. Turning to this clone: Its antigen is not identified.

Described time point: week 35, safety follow-up. Mutant IDH1 20-mer peptide, at 300 ug, made up each vaccine dose, with topical imiquimod. With 3 bases removed from V and 7 bases from J, the gap between germline ends came to 9 bases. This CDR3 contains 11 residues. CDR1 DFQATT and CDR2 SNEGSKA come from the germline V gene (reference sequence). The source is a man between 35 and 55 years old with glioma. Some clones in this sample may be carry-over from other donors' samples. The sample consisted of PBMCs, taken from a glioma patient whose treatment included an IDH1 peptide vaccine. The V gene is TRBV20-1, the J gene TRBJ2-5; D is ambiguous. The CDR3 nucleotides are TGCAGTGCTAGGAGCCTTGGGACCCAGTACTTC. This sequence encodes CSARSLGTQYF.